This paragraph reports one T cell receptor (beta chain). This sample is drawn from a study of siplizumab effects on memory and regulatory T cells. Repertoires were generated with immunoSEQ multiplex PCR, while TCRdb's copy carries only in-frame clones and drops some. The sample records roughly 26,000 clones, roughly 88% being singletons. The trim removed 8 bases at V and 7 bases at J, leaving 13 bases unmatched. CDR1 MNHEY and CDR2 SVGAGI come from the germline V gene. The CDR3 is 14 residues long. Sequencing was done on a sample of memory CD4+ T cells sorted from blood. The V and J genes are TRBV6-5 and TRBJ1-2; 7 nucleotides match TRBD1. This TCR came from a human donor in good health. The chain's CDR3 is CASSKDRKIFGYTF. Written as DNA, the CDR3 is TGTGCCAGCTCTAAGGACAGGAAGATCTTTGGCTACACCTTC.